This record concerns one T cell receptor (beta chain) sequence. The sample comes from a study of response to subunit inactivated influenza vaccine. TCRdb called the RT-PCR reads again in MiXCR, with one record for every CDR3 protein. The repertoire consists of hundreds of thousands of distinct CDR3 sequences, with about 14% occurring once and the leading ten covering 6% to 9.5%. V gave up 2 bases and J gave up 1 base, with 8 bases separating them. This CDR3 region has 15 residues. V and J are TRBV12-3 or TRBV12-4 and TRBJ2-2; TRBD1 or TRBD2 may be the D gene (5 bases each). The sequences come from PBMCs from blood, collected 14 to 15 days before vaccination. This clonotype originated in a man aged 45-60 years who received an inactivated influenza vaccine. DNA of the CDR3: TGTGCCAGCAGTTTAAGAGGGGTGAACACCGGGGAGCTGTTTTTT. This codes for CASSLRGVNTGELFF.